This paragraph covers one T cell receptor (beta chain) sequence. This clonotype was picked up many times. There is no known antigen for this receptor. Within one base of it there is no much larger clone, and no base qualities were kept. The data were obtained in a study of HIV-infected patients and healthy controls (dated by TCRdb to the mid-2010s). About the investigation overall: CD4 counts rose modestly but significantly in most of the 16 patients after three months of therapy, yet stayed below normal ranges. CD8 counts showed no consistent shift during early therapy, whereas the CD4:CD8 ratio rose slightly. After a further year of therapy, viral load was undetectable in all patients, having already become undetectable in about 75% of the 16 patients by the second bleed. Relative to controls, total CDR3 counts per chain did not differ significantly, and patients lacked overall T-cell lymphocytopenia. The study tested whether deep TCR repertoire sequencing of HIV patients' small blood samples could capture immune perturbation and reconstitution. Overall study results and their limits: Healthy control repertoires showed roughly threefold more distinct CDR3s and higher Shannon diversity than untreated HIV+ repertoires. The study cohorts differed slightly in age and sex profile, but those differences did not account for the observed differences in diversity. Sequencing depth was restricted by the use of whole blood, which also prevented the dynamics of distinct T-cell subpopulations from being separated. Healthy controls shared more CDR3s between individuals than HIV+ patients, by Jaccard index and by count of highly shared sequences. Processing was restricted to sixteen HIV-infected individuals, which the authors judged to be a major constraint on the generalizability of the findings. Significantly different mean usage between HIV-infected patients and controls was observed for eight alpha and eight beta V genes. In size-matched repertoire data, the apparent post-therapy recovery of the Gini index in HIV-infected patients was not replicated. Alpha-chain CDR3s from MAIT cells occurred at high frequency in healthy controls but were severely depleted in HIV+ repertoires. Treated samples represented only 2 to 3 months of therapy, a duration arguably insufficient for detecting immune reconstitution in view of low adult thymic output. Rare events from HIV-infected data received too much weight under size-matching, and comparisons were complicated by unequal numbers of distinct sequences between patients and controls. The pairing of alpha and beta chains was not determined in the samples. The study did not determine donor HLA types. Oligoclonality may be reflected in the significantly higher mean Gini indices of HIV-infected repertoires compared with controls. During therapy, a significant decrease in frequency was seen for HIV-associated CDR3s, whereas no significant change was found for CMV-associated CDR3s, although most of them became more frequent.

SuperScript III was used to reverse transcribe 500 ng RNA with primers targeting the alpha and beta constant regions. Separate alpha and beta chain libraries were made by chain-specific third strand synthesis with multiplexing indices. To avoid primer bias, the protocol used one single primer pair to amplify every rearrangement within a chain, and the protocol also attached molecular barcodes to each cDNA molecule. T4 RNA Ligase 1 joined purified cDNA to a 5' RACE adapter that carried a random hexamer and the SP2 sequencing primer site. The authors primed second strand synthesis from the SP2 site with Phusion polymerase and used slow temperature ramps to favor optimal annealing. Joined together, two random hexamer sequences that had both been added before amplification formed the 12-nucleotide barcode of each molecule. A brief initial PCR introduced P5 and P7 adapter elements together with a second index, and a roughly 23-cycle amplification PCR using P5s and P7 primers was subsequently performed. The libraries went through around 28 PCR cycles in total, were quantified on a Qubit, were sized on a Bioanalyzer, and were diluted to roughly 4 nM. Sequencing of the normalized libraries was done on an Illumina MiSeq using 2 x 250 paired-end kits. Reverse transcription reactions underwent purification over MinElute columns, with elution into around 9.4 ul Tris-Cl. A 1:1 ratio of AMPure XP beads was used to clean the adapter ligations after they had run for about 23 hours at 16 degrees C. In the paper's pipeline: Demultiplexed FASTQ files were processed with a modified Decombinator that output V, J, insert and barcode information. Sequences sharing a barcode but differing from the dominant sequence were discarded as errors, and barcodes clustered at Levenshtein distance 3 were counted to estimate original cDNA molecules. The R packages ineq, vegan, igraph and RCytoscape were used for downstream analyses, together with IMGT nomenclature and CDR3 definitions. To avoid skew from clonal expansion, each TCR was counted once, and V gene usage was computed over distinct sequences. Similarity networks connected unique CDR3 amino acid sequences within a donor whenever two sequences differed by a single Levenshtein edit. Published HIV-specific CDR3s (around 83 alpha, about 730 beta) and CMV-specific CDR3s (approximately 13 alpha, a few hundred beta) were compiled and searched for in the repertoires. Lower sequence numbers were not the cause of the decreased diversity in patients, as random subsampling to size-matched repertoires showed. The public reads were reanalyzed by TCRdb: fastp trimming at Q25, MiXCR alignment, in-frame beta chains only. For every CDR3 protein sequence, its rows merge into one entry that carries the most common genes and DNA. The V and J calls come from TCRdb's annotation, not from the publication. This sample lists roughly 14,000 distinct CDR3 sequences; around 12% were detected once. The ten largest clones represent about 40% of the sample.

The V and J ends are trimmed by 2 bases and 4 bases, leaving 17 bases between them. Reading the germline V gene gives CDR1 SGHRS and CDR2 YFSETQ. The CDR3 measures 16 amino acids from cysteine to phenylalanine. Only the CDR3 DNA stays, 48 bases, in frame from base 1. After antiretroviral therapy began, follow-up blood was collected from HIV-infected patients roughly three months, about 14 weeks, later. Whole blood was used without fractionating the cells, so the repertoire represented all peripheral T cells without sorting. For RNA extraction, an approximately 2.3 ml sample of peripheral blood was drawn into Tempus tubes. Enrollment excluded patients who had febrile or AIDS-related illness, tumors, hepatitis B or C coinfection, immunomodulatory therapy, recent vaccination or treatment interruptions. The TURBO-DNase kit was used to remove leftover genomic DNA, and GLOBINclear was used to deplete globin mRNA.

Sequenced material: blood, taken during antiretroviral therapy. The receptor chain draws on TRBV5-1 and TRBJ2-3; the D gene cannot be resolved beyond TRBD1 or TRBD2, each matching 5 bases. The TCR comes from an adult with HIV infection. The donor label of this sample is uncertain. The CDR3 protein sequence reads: CASSFRSAREPDTQYF. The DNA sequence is TGCGCCAGCAGCTTTCGTTCGGCCAGGGAGCCAGATACGCAGTATTTT.